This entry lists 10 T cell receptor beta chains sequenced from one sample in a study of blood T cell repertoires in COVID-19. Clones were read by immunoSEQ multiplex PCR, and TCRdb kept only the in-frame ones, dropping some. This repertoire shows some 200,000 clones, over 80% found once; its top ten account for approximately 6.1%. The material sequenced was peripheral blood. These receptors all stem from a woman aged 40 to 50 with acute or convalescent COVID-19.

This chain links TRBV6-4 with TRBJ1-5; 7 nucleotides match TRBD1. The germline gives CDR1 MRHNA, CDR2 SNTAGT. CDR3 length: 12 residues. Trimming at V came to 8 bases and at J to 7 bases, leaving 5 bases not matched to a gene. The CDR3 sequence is CASQTGRQPQHF. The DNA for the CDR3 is TGTGCCAGCCAGACAGGGAGGCAGCCCCAGCATTTT.

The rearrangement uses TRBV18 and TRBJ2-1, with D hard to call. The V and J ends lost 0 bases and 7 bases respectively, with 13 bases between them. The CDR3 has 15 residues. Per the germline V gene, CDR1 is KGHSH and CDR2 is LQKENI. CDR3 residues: CASSPPNPKINEQFF. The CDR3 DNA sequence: TGTGCCAGCTCACCACCGAACCCTAAAATTAATGAGCAGTTCTTC.

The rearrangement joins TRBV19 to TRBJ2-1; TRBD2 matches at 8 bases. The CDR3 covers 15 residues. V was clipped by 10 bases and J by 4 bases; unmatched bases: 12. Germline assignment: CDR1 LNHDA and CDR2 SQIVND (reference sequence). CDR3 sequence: CATMKGTRGYNEQFF. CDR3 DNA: TGTGCCACGATGAAAGGGACTAGGGGATACAATGAGCAGTTCTTC.

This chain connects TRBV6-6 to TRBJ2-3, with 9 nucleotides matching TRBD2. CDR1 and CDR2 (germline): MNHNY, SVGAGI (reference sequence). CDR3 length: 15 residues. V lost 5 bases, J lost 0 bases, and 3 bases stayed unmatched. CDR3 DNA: TGTGCCAGCAGTCGACTAGCGGAAAGCACAGATACGCAGTATTTT. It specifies CASSRLAESTDTQYF.

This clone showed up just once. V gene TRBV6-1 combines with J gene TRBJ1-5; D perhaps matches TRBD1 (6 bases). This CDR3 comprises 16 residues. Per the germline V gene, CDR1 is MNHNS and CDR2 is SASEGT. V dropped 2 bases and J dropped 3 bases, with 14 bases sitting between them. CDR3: CASSEYWTEANQPQHF. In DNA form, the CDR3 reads TGTGCCAGCAGTGAATACTGGACAGAGGCCAATCAGCCCCAGCATTTT.

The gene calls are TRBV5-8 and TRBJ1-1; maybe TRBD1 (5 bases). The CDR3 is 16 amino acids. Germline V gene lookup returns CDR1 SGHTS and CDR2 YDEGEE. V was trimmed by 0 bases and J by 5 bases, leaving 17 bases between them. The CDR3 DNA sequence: TGTGCCAGCAGCTTGGATCAGGGAGGTTTAAGGACTGAAGCTTTCTTT. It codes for CASSLDQGGLRTEAFF.

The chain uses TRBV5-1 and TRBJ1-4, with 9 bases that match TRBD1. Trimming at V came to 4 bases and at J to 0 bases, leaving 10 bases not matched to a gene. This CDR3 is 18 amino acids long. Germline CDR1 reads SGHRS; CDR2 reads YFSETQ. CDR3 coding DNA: TGCGCCAGCAGCGGATCGACAGGGGGTAGTGCAACTAATGAAAAACTGTTTTTT. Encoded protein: CASSGSTGGSATNEKLFF.

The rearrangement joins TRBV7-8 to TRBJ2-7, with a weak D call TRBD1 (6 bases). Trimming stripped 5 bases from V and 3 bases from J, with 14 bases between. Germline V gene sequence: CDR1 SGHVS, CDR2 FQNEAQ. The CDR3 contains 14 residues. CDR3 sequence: CASSQDSHHYEQYF. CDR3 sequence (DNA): TGTGCCAGCAGCCAGGACAGCCACCACTACGAGCAGTACTTC.

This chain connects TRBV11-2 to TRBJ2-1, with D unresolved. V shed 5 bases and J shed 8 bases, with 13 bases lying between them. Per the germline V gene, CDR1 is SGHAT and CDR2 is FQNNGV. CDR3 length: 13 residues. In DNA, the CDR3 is TGTGCCAGCAGCCCCATCCGGCAGGATGAGCAGTTCTTC. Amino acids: CASSPIRQDEQFF. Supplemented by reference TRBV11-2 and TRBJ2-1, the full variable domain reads EAGVAQSPRYKIIEKRQSVAFWCNPISGHATLYWYQQILGQGPKLLIQFQNNGVVDDSQLPKDRFSAERLKGVDSTLKIQPAKLEDSAVYLCASSPIRQDEQFFGPGTRLTVL.

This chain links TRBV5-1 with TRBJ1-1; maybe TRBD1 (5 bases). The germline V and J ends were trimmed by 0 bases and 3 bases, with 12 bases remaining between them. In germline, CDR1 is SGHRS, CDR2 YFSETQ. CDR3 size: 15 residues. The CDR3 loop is CASSLDGAWDTEAFF. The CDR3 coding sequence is TGCGCCAGCAGCTTGGATGGGGCTTGGGACACTGAAGCTTTCTTT.